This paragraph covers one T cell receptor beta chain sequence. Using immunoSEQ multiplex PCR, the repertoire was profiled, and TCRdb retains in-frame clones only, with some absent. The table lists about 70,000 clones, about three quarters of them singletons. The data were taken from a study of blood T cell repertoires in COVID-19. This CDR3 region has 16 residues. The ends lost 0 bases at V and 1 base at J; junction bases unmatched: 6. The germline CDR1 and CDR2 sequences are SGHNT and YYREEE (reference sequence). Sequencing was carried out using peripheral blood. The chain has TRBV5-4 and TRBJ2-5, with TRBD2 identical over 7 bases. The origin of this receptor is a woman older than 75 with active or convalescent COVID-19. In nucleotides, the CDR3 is TGTGCCAGCAGCTTGGGGCCAGGCGGGGGCCAAGAGACCCAGTACTTC. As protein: CASSLGPGGGQETQYF.